This is a list of T cell receptor beta chains from one sample in a study of blood T cell repertoires in COVID-19. Here immunoSEQ multiplex PCR was the method, and the copy in TCRdb shows in-frame clones only, minus some. The sample records 400,000 to 500,000 clones, roughly 90% being singletons. Sequencing was carried out using PBMCs or T cells enriched from blood (not recorded which). The receptors shown here come from a woman younger than 30 who had been exposed to COVID-19. The CDR3 runs from the conserved cysteine through the conserved F or W. D genes are given only for firm matches. Expanded clones are given a class, and other clones once, few, many or no size at all.

len: 20; j_gene: TRBJ2-6; abundance: -; v_gene: TRBV19; d_gene: -; CDR3aa: CASSNSLDREESSGANVLTF; CDR3nt: TGTGCCAGTAGTAATTCCCTCGACAGGGAGGAAAGCTCTGGGGCCAACGTCCTGACTTTC
len: 15; j_gene: TRBJ2-7; abundance: -; v_gene: TRBV7-3; d_gene: -; CDR3aa: CASSLYSGVGYEQYF; CDR3nt: TGTGCCAGCAGCTTATATTCCGGGGTAGGGTACGAGCAGTACTTC
len: 14; j_gene: TRBJ2-1; abundance: -; v_gene: TRBV7-9; d_gene: TRBD2; CDR3aa: CASSLGLAGNEQFF; CDR3nt: TGTGCCAGCAGCTTGGGACTAGCGGGCAATGAGCAGTTCTTC
len: 14; j_gene: TRBJ1-1; abundance: -; v_gene: TRBV4-3; d_gene: -; CDR3aa: CASSLYGGATEAFF; CDR3nt: TGCGCCAGCAGCCTCTATGGGGGGGCGACTGAAGCTTTCTTT
len: 15; j_gene: TRBJ1-4; abundance: -; v_gene: TRBV18; d_gene: TRBD1; CDR3aa: CASSPPDRGNEKLFF; CDR3nt: TGTGCCAGCTCACCACCTGACAGGGGTAATGAAAAACTGTTTTTT
len: 17; j_gene: TRBJ2-3; abundance: -; v_gene: TRBV5-8; d_gene: TRBD2; CDR3aa: CASSPPGLAGFTDTQYF; CDR3nt: TGTGCCAGCAGCCCGCCGGGACTAGCGGGGTTCACAGATACGCAGTATTTT
len: 15; j_gene: TRBJ2-2; abundance: few; v_gene: TRBV19; d_gene: -; CDR3aa: CASTDYILNTGELFF; CDR3nt: TGTGCCAGTACGGACTACATATTGAACACCGGGGAGCTGTTTTTT
len: 14; j_gene: TRBJ1-6; abundance: -; v_gene: TRBV19; d_gene: -; CDR3aa: CASSELHADSPLHF; CDR3nt: TGTGCCAGTAGTGAGCTACATGCGGATTCACCCCTCCACTTT
len: 15; j_gene: TRBJ1-3; abundance: -; v_gene: TRBV18; d_gene: TRBD1; CDR3aa: CASSLGQGAGNTIYF; CDR3nt: TGTGCCAGCTCACTTGGACAGGGCGCCGGAAACACCATATATTTT
len: 15; j_gene: TRBJ2-1; abundance: few; v_gene: TRBV4-2; d_gene: -; CDR3aa: CASSPDFSSYNEQFF; CDR3nt: TGTGCCAGCAGCCCGGACTTTAGCTCCTACAATGAGCAGTTCTTC
len: 15; j_gene: TRBJ1-1; abundance: -; v_gene: TRBV7-6; d_gene: -; CDR3aa: CASSLEAGRGTEAFF; CDR3nt: TGTGCCAGCAGCTTAGAAGCCGGGCGGGGCACTGAAGCTTTCTTT
len: 14; j_gene: TRBJ2-7; abundance: -; v_gene: TRBV6-5; d_gene: -; CDR3aa: CASSQGTISYEQYF; CDR3nt: TGTGCCAGCAGTCAGGGTACTATCTCCTACGAGCAGTACTTC
len: 12; j_gene: TRBJ2-7; abundance: once; v_gene: TRBV5-1; d_gene: -; CDR3aa: CASGGTVYEQYF; CDR3nt: TGCGCCAGCGGCGGGACAGTGTACGAGCAGTACTTC
len: 14; j_gene: TRBJ2-1; abundance: -; v_gene: TRBV7-2; d_gene: -; CDR3aa: CASIPGGPGNEQFF; CDR3nt: TGTGCCAGCATCCCCGGGGGTCCGGGCAATGAGCAGTTCTTC
len: 13; j_gene: TRBJ2-7; abundance: -; v_gene: TRBV6-5; d_gene: -; CDR3aa: CASSYSLGSEQYF; CDR3nt: TGTGCCAGCAGTTACTCTCTAGGGAGCGAGCAGTACTTC
len: 12; j_gene: TRBJ2-7; abundance: -; v_gene: TRBV14; d_gene: -; CDR3aa: CASSPGGFEQYF; CDR3nt: TGTGCCAGCAGCCCAGGAGGGTTCGAGCAGTACTTC
len: 14; j_gene: TRBJ2-7; abundance: -; v_gene: TRBV5-4; d_gene: TRBD1; CDR3aa: CASSHRTGFDEQYF; CDR3nt: TGTGCCAGCAGCCACAGGACAGGGTTTGACGAGCAGTACTTC
len: 13; j_gene: TRBJ2-4; abundance: -; v_gene: TRBV3-1/TRBV3-2; d_gene: TRBD2; CDR3aa: CASSARGGNIQYF; CDR3nt: TGTGCCAGCAGCGCGCGGGGAGGGAACATTCAGTACTTC
len: 18; j_gene: TRBJ2-2; abundance: once; v_gene: TRBV3-1/TRBV3-2; d_gene: TRBD2; CDR3aa: CASSQEVASGRDTGELFF; CDR3nt: TGTGCCAGCAGCCAAGAGGTAGCTAGCGGGAGAGACACCGGGGAGCTGTTTTTT
len: 13; j_gene: TRBJ2-7; abundance: -; v_gene: TRBV27; d_gene: -; CDR3aa: CASSFQGGSEQYF; CDR3nt: TGTGCCAGCAGTTTCCAGGGGGGCTCCGAGCAGTACTTC
len: 14; j_gene: TRBJ2-7; abundance: -; v_gene: TRBV6-5; d_gene: -; CDR3aa: CASSYRAGSYEQYF; CDR3nt: TGTGCCAGCAGTTACAGGGCAGGGTCCTACGAGCAGTACTTC
len: 14; j_gene: TRBJ2-5; abundance: -; v_gene: TRBV5-1; d_gene: -; CDR3aa: CASSLAFSQETQYF; CDR3nt: TGCGCCAGCAGCTTGGCCTTCTCCCAAGAGACCCAGTACTTC
len: 16; j_gene: TRBJ2-2; abundance: -; v_gene: TRBV11-2; d_gene: TRBD2; CDR3aa: CASTTGTRVDTGELFF; CDR3nt: TGTGCCAGCACCACCGGGACTAGGGTTGACACCGGGGAGCTGTTTTTT
len: 16; j_gene: TRBJ2-1; abundance: -; v_gene: TRBV3-1/TRBV3-2; d_gene: TRBD2; CDR3aa: CASSRLLAGAPTEQFF; CDR3nt: TGTGCCAGCAGTCGCCTTCTAGCGGGGGCCCCCACTGAGCAGTTCTTC
len: 16; j_gene: TRBJ1-6; abundance: -; v_gene: TRBV14; d_gene: TRBD1; CDR3aa: CASSQGTGLMSSPLHF; CDR3nt: TGTGCCAGCAGCCAAGGGACAGGGTTAATGTCTTCACCCCTCCACTTT
len: 12; j_gene: TRBJ1-1; abundance: -; v_gene: TRBV6-2/TRBV6-3; d_gene: TRBD1; CDR3aa: CASSDRVTEAFF; CDR3nt: TGTGCCAGCAGTGACAGGGTCACTGAAGCTTTCTTT
len: 15; j_gene: TRBJ2-2; abundance: -; v_gene: TRBV1; d_gene: -; CDR3aa: CTSSLDRGSTGELFF; CDR3nt: TGCACCAGCAGCCTTGACAGGGGTAGCACCGGGGAGCTGTTTTTT
len: 17; j_gene: TRBJ2-7; abundance: -; v_gene: TRBV10-3; d_gene: TRBD2; CDR3aa: CAISEWGLAGDSYEQYF; CDR3nt: TGTGCCATCAGTGAGTGGGGACTAGCGGGCGACTCCTACGAGCAGTACTTC
len: 15; j_gene: TRBJ1-6; abundance: -; v_gene: TRBV4-3; d_gene: TRBD1; CDR3aa: CASSTGQGLNSPLHF; CDR3nt: TGCGCCAGCAGCACCGGACAGGGGCTTAATTCACCCCTCCACTTT
len: 14; j_gene: TRBJ2-7; abundance: -; v_gene: TRBV11-3; d_gene: -; CDR3aa: CASSLWDTTYEQYF; CDR3nt: TGTGCCAGCAGCTTATGGGACACCACCTACGAGCAGTACTTC
len: 14; j_gene: TRBJ1-4; abundance: -; v_gene: TRBV2; d_gene: TRBD1; CDR3aa: CATATTGDGRKLFF; CDR3nt: TGTGCCACCGCGACTACAGGGGACGGCCGAAAACTGTTTTTT
len: 16; j_gene: TRBJ2-1; abundance: -; v_gene: TRBV27; d_gene: -; CDR3aa: CASSSRRPPLENEQFF; CDR3nt: TGTGCCAGCAGTTCACGCCGCCCGCCTTTGGAGAATGAGCAGTTCTTC
len: 15; j_gene: TRBJ1-2; abundance: -; v_gene: TRBV19; d_gene: -; CDR3aa: CASSPRSSGLNGYTF; CDR3nt: TGTGCCAGTAGTCCCCGCAGTTCAGGGCTCAATGGCTACACCTTC
len: 16; j_gene: TRBJ1-1; abundance: -; v_gene: TRBV7-9; d_gene: -; CDR3aa: CASSHPSMDLNTEAFF; CDR3nt: TGTGCCAGCAGCCACCCTTCGATGGACTTGAACACTGAAGCTTTCTTT
len: 12; j_gene: TRBJ2-7; abundance: -; v_gene: TRBV29-1; d_gene: -; CDR3aa: CSVEGHTYEQYF; CDR3nt: TGCAGCGTTGAGGGACACACCTACGAGCAGTACTTC
len: 13; j_gene: TRBJ2-5; abundance: -; v_gene: TRBV4-3; d_gene: -; CDR3aa: CASSQGGRETQYF; CDR3nt: TGCGCCAGCAGCCAAGGAGGGCGCGAGACCCAGTACTTC
len: 15; j_gene: TRBJ2-1; abundance: -; v_gene: TRBV27; d_gene: TRBD1; CDR3aa: CASAPGTELYNEQFF; CDR3nt: TGTGCCAGCGCCCCGGGGACAGAGCTCTACAATGAGCAGTTCTTC
len: 16; j_gene: TRBJ2-3; abundance: -; v_gene: TRBV5-5; d_gene: -; CDR3aa: CASSLAQGRRTDTQYF; CDR3nt: TGTGCCAGCAGCTTGGCACAGGGACGGCGCACAGATACGCAGTATTTT
len: 12; j_gene: TRBJ2-7; abundance: -; v_gene: TRBV3-1/TRBV3-2; d_gene: -; CDR3aa: CASSQRNYEQYF; CDR3nt: TGTGCCAGCAGCCAAAGAAACTATGAGCAGTACTTC
len: 16; j_gene: TRBJ1-3; abundance: -; v_gene: TRBV7-3; d_gene: -; CDR3aa: CASSLSRWISGNTIYF; CDR3nt: TGTGCCAGCAGCTTATCTAGGTGGATTTCTGGAAACACCATATATTTT
len: 13; j_gene: TRBJ2-3; abundance: -; v_gene: TRBV2; d_gene: -; CDR3aa: CASSGIRGDTQYF; CDR3nt: TGTGCCAGCAGTGGTATTAGGGGAGATACGCAGTATTTT
len: 16; j_gene: TRBJ1-5; abundance: -; v_gene: TRBV7-9; d_gene: -; CDR3aa: CASSALGDWSNQPQHF; CDR3nt: TGTGCCAGCAGCGCTCTAGGGGATTGGAGCAATCAGCCCCAGCATTTT
len: 14; j_gene: TRBJ2-7; abundance: -; v_gene: TRBV18; d_gene: -; CDR3aa: CASSPTASSDEQYF; CDR3nt: TGTGCCAGCTCACCAACGGCTAGTAGCGACGAGCAGTACTTC
len: 13; j_gene: TRBJ1-3; abundance: few; v_gene: TRBV12-3/TRBV12-4; d_gene: -; CDR3aa: CASSPERRNTIYF; CDR3nt: TGTGCCAGCAGCCCGGAGAGGCGAAACACCATATATTTT
len: 14; j_gene: TRBJ2-1; abundance: -; v_gene: TRBV14; d_gene: -; CDR3aa: CASSPTSASNEQFF; CDR3nt: TGTGCCAGCAGCCCGACATCAGCATCCAATGAGCAGTTCTTC
len: 15; j_gene: TRBJ2-5; abundance: -; v_gene: TRBV18; d_gene: -; CDR3aa: CASSPSSTAKETQYF; CDR3nt: TGTGCCAGCTCACCAAGTTCGACAGCTAAAGAGACCCAGTACTTC
len: 15; j_gene: TRBJ2-3; abundance: -; v_gene: TRBV14; d_gene: TRBD2; CDR3aa: CASSPRLASTDTQYF; CDR3nt: TGTGCCAGCAGCCCACGACTAGCGTCCACAGATACGCAGTATTTT
len: 15; j_gene: TRBJ2-5; abundance: -; v_gene: TRBV28; d_gene: TRBD1; CDR3aa: CASSFLGQGTGTQYF; CDR3nt: TGTGCCAGCAGTTTTCTGGGACAGGGGACGGGGACCCAGTACTTC
len: 19; j_gene: TRBJ1-3; abundance: once; v_gene: TRBV7-9; d_gene: -; CDR3aa: CASSSYRGGLFFSGNTIYF; CDR3nt: TGTGCCAGCAGCTCCTACCGGGGGGGGCTTTTTTTCTCTGGAAACACCATATATTTT
len: 15; j_gene: TRBJ2-7; abundance: once; v_gene: TRBV6-5; d_gene: -; CDR3aa: CASTATRPSSYEQYF; CDR3nt: TGTGCCAGCACCGCAACTAGACCCTCCTCCTACGAGCAGTACTTC